Following are 22 T cell receptor beta chains from one sample sequenced in a study of beta chain bispecific antibodies for T cell cancers. Whole-study findings and limits: The leukemia cells, rather than normal T cells, gave most of the targeted TRBV signal. After anti-TRBV12 rather than anti-CD19 exposure, TRBV12-3 made up roughly 99% less of total TRBV signal.

T cells were expanded from blood mononuclear cells for three to four days with anti-CD3 OKT3 or CD3/CD28 beads. TCRdb re-derived calls from the 5' RACE reads in MiXCR, one entry per CDR3 protein. The data contain 20,000 to 25,000 distinct CDR3 sequences, approximately 2.2% of them singletons. Their recognized antigens are unknown. Specimen: healthy donor T cells cultured with leukemia cells, collected from a culture containing a bispecific antibody targeting TCR Vbeta12. The receptor set was obtained from a human donor in good health. Some clones in this sample may be carry-over from other donors' samples.

This clonotype was seen many times. The chain links TRBV5-1 to TRBJ1-6; D gene uncertain. The CDR3 is 18 residues long. The V end was cut by 0 bases, the J end by 3 bases, with 16 bases between. Germline assignment: CDR1 SGHRS and CDR2 YFSETQ. Here the CDR3 reads CASSLGQDYSFYNSPLHF. The CDR3 DNA is TGCGCCAGCAGCTTGGGGCAGGATTACTCATTCTATAATTCACCCCTCCACTTT.

This clonotype was seen many times. The rearrangement joins TRBV9 to TRBJ1-2; tentative D call: TRBD1 (5 bases). The V end was cut by 0 bases, the J end by 5 bases, with 8 bases between. Germline CDR1 SGDLS, CDR2 YYNGEE. The CDR3 totals 13 residues. CDR3 coding DNA: TGTGCCAGCAGCGTAGTATCAGGGTATGGCTACACCTTC. It yields the protein CASSVVSGYGYTF.

This clonotype has at least ten counts. The chain uses TRBV18 and TRBJ2-5; 7 nucleotides align to TRBD1. Germline-derived CDR1 and CDR2 are KGHSH and LQKENI. V shed 3 bases and J 4 bases; nucleotides not matched to a gene: 8. CDR3 length: 15 amino acids. CDR3 sequence (DNA): TGTGCCAGCTCACCTGGACAGGTTCTTATAGAGACCCAGTACTTC. Residues: CASSPGQVLIETQYF.

This clonotype is judged medium-sized (0.01 to 0.1%). The V and J genes are TRBV4-1 and TRBJ2-3; D gene unclear. The germline V gene encodes CDR1 MGHRA and CDR2 YSYEKL. V was cut by 0 bases and J by 2 bases, with 9 bases left in between. This CDR3 is built from 15 residues. The CDR3 loop reads CASSQDFQDTDTQYF. The DNA for the CDR3 is TGCGCCAGCAGCCAAGATTTCCAGGACACAGATACGCAGTATTTT.

This clonotype was recorded at least ten times. The rearrangement joins TRBV5-1 to TRBJ2-3, with TRBD1 identical over 7 bases. V lost 4 bases and J lost 4; bases outside the gene matches: 9. Germline CDR1 SGHRS, CDR2 YFSETQ. The CDR3 consists of 15 residues. In DNA form, the CDR3 reads TGCGCCAGCAGCCTCGACAGGGCCCCCCCAGATACGCAGTATTTT. Translated, it gives CASSLDRAPPDTQYF.

In its sample, this clonotype is medium-sized (0.01 to 0.1%). V and J are TRBV5-5 and TRBJ2-1; D uncertain. Germline CDR1 reads SGHKS; CDR2 reads YYEKEE (reference sequence). V dropped 0 bases and J dropped 5 bases, with 6 bases sitting between them. The CDR3 extends over 13 amino acids. The DNA for the CDR3 is TGTGCCAGCAGCTTGGTTAGAAACAATGAGCAGTTCTTC. Amino acid sequence: CASSLVRNNEQFF.

This clonotype occurred many times. This chain joins TRBV30 and TRBJ2-7; D is undetermined. The CDR3 is 13 amino acids. The V end was cut by 3 bases, the J end by 0 bases, with 9 bases between. The germline CDR1 and CDR2 sequences are GTSNPN and SVGIG (reference sequence). CDR3 coding DNA: TGTGCCTGGAGGGCAGAAAACTCCTACGAGCAGTACTTC. This gives the protein CAWRAENSYEQYF. Based on the CDR3 plus reference TRBV30 and TRBJ2-7, the full variable domain is SQTIHQWPATLVQPVGSPLSLECTVEGTSNPNLYWYRQAAGRGLQLLFYSVGIGQISSEVPQNLSASRPQDRQFILSSKKLLLSDSGFYLCAWRAENSYEQYFGPGTRLTVT.

This clonotype was recorded at least ten times. The rearrangement uses TRBV10-2 and TRBJ1-5; 10 positions match TRBD1. The CDR3 contains 14 residues. Trimming cost V 4 bases and J 7 bases; bases outside gene matches: 4. Germline CDR1 is WSHSY and CDR2 is SAAADI. As DNA, the CDR3 is TGCGCCAGCAGTGCGGGACAGGGGATGCAGCCCCAGCATTTT. Encoded protein: CASSAGQGMQPQHF.

This clonotype appeared many times. The rearrangement joins TRBV7-9 to TRBJ2-1, with D maybe TRBD2 (7 bases). V was trimmed by 5 bases and J by 8 bases, leaving 16 bases between them. The CDR3 extends over 14 amino acids. Germline-derived CDR1 and CDR2 are SEHNR and FQNEAQ (reference sequence). The CDR3, as DNA: TGTGCCAGCAGCGGGGGGGCCTATCTAGATGAGCAGTTCTTC. Its translation is CASSGGAYLDEQFF.

The rearrangement joins TRBV18 to TRBJ2-2; D gene unclear. V was pared by 3 bases and J by 1 base, with 3 bases between. The CDR3 has 13 residues. Germline CDR1 reads KGHSH; CDR2 reads LQKENI. In DNA, the CDR3 is TGTGCCAGCTCACCCCAGAACACCGGGGAGCTGTTTTTT. Protein product: CASSPQNTGELFF.

In its sample, this clonotype was seen many times. The rearrangement joins TRBV19 to TRBJ2-3; 7 bases map to TRBD1. Trimming cost V 7 bases and J 3 bases; bases outside gene matches: 1. Germline CDR1 is LNHDA and CDR2 is SQIVND (reference sequence). The CDR3 consists of 12 residues. This CDR3 is CASTGQTDTQYF. In DNA form, the CDR3 reads TGTGCCAGTACGGGACAGACAGATACGCAGTATTTT.

The V call is TRBV5-4, the J call TRBJ2-2; D ambiguous. Germline V gives CDR1 SGHNT, CDR2 YYREEE (reference sequence). CDR3 length: 13 amino acids. V was cut by 1 base and J by 4 bases, with 5 bases left in between. In nucleotides, the CDR3 is TGTGCCAGCAGCTTGCCCTCCACCGGGGAGCTGTTTTTT. Its protein product is CASSLPSTGELFF. The full variable domain, with the rest looked up from reference TRBV5-4 and TRBJ2-2, is ETGVTQSPTHLIKTRGQQVTLRCSSQSGHNTVSWYQQALGQGPQFIFQYYREEENGRGNFPPRFSGLQFPNYSSELNVNALELDDSALYLCASSLPSTGELFFGEGSRLTVL.

This clonotype was found many times. This chain joins TRBV4-2 and TRBJ2-1; 8 positions agree with TRBD2. This CDR3 region has 17 residues. In germline, CDR1 is LGHNA, CDR2 YNFKEQ. V was pared by 0 bases and J by 0 bases, with 4 bases of the junction left unmatched. CDR3 loop: CASSQDFSGNSYNEQFF. For the CDR3, the DNA is TGTGCCAGCAGCCAAGATTTTAGCGGGAACTCCTACAATGAGCAGTTCTTC.

This clonotype was detected ten times or more. The chain links TRBV28 to TRBJ1-1; 7 bases are shared with TRBD1. J gave up 1 base and V 3 bases, and 2 bases lay outside the gene matches. CDR1 MDHEN and CDR2 SYDVKM come from the germline V gene. This CDR3 has 14 residues. DNA for the CDR3: TGTGCCAGCAGTTTCAGGGGGGGGAACACTGAAGCTTTCTTT. This sequence encodes CASSFRGGNTEAFF.

This clonotype was seen repeatedly, ten times or more. The chain joins TRBV9 to TRBJ2-2, with a possible D match to TRBD1 (6 bases). This CDR3 is built from 14 residues. CDR1 is SGDLS and CDR2 is YYNGEE in the germline V gene. V dropped 4 bases and J dropped 6 bases, with 13 bases sitting between them. CDR3 DNA: TGTGCCAGCAGCTCCGGGACACTTGCCGGGGAGCTGTTTTTT. Translating gives CASSSGTLAGELFF. Filled out from reference TRBV9 and TRBJ2-2, the complete variable domain reads DSGVTQTPKHLITATGQRVTLRCSPRSGDLSVYWYQQSLDQGLQFLIQYYNGEERAKGNILERFSAQQFPDLHSELNLSSLELGDSALYFCASSSGTLAGELFFGEGSRLTVL.

This clonotype was counted many times. The rearrangement joins TRBV29-1 to TRBJ2-5; a possible D gene is TRBD1 (6 bases). The V gene lost 7 bases and the J gene lost 3 bases, with 9 bases spanning the gap. Germline CDR1 SQVTM, CDR2 ANQGSEA. The CDR3 sequence is 11 residues long. CDR3 nucleotides: TGCAGCGCCTGGACAGAAGAGACCCAGTACTTC. It specifies CSAWTEETQYF.

This clonotype was observed at least ten times. The rearrangement joins TRBV7-9 to TRBJ1-1; D call uncertain. The V gene's germline CDR1 is SEHNR and CDR2 FQNEAQ (reference sequence). The CDR3 has 12 amino acids. Trimming left V 5 bases short and J 4 bases short, with 8 bases between. The chain's CDR3 is CASSRGSTEAFF. In DNA, the CDR3 is TGTGCCAGCAGCCGAGGAAGCACTGAAGCTTTCTTT.

This clonotype was seen ten or more times. The chain employs TRBV7-9 and TRBJ2-1; 7 bases map to TRBD2. The CDR3 totals 14 residues. Germline CDR1 SEHNR, CDR2 FQNEAQ (reference sequence). V trimming: 2 bases; J trimming: 7 bases; junction bases outside the gene matches: 5. CDR3 residues: CASSLSLAVNEQFF. The CDR3 DNA reads TGTGCCAGCAGCTTAAGCCTAGCGGTAAATGAGCAGTTCTTC.

Ten or more counts support this clonotype. The V gene is TRBV7-9, the J gene TRBJ2-7; TRBD1 matches at 7 bases. Unmatched junction bases numbered 3, after V lost 4 bases and J lost 3 bases. Germline lookup yields CDR1 SEHNR and CDR2 FQNEAQ (reference sequence). The CDR3 consists of 13 residues. The CDR3: CASSYPGGYEQYF. The CDR3 DNA reads as TGTGCCAGCAGCTACCCAGGGGGCTACGAGCAGTACTTC.

This clonotype occurred many times. The rearrangement uses TRBV4-2 and TRBJ2-5; TRBD2 agrees at 14 bases. The V gene end was trimmed by 0 bases and the J gene end by 5 bases; junction bases not matched to a gene: 17. The CDR3 has 21 residues. The germline V gene has CDR1 LGHNA and CDR2 YNFKEQ. CDR3 nucleotides: TGTGCCAGCAGCCAAGATCATCTCAAGACTAGCGGGGGGGGCCGTCGGGAGACCCAGTACTTC. It translates to CASSQDHLKTSGGGRRETQYF.

Ten or more counts support this clonotype. This chain connects TRBV11-2 to TRBJ1-2; D is unclear. Germline lookup yields CDR1 SGHAT and CDR2 FQNNGV. V was pared by 0 bases and J by 7 bases, with 12 bases between. This CDR3 region has 14 residues. CDR3 DNA sequence: TGTGCCAGCAGCTTAGAGTCAGGAATGGGTGGCTACACCTTC. It yields the protein CASSLESGMGGYTF. The full variable domain, with the rest looked up from reference TRBV11-2 and TRBJ1-2, is EAGVAQSPRYKIIEKRQSVAFWCNPISGHATLYWYQQILGQGPKLLIQFQNNGVVDDSQLPKDRFSAERLKGVDSTLKIQPAKLEDSAVYLCASSLESGMGGYTFGSGTRLTVV.

In its sample, this clonotype was seen many times. This sequence joins TRBV16 and TRBJ1-3; D is uncertain. The CDR3 runs 17 residues. The germline V and J ends were trimmed by 1 base and 0 bases, with 13 bases remaining between them. CDR1 is KGHSY and CDR2 is FQNENV in the germline V gene. The CDR3 spells CASSQFQTPDSGNTIYF. For the CDR3, the DNA is TGTGCCAGCAGCCAATTTCAAACACCCGACTCTGGAAACACCATATATTTT.